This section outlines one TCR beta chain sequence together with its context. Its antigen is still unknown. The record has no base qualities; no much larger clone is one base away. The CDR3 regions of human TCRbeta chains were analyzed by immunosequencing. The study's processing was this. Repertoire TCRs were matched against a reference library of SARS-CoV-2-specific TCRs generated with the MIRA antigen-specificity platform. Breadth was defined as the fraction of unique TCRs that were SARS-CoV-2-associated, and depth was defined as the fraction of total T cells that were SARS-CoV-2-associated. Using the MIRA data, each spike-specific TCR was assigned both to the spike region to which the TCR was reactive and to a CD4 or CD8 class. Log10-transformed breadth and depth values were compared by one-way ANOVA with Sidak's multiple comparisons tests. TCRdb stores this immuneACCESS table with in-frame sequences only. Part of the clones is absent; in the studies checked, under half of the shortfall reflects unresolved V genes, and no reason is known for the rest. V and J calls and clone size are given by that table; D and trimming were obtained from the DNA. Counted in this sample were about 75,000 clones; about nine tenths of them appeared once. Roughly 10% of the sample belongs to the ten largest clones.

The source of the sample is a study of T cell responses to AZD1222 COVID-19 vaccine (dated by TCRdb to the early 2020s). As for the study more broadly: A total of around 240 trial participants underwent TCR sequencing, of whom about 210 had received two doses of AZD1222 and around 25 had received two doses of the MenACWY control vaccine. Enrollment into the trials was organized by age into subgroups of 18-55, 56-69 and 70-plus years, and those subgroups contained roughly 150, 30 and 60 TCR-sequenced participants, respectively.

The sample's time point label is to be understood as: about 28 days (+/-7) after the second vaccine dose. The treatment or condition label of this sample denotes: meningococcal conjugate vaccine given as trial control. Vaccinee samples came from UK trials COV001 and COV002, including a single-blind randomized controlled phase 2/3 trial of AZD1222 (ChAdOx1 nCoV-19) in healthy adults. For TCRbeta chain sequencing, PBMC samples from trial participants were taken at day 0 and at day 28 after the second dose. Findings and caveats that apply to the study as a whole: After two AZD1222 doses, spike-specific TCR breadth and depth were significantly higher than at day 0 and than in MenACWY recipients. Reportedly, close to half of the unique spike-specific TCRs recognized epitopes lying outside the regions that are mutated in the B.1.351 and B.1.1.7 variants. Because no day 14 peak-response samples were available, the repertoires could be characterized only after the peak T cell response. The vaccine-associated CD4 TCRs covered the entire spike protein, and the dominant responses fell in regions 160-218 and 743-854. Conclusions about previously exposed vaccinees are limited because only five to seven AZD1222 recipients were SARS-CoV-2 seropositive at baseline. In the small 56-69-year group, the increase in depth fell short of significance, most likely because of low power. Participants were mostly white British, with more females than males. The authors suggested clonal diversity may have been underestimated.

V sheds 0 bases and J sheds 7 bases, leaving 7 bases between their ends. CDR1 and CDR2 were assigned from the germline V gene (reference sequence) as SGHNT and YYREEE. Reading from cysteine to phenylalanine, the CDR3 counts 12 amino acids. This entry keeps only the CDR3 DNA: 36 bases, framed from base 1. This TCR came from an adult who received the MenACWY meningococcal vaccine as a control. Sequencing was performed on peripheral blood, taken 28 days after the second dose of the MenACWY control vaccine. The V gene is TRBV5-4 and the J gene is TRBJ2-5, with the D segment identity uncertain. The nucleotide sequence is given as TGTGCCAGCAGCTTGGGCCCGGGGACCCAGTACTTC. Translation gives CASSLGPGTQYF.